The text below deals with one TCR beta chain. This specimen comes from a study of blood T cell repertoires in COVID-19. Study information: Collection of acute and convalescent COVID-19 samples took place in the United States, Italy and Spain. Sources were T cells, B-cell-depleted T cells, or PBMCs; the material itself was cDNA or gDNA.

This CDR3 contains 13 residues. CDR1 and CDR2 from the germline V gene are SGHTA and FQGNSA. The ends were cut back, 3 bases at V and 2 bases at J, with 7 bases in the middle. Cohort assignment relied on participant-reported clinical history. Sequencing used immunoSEQ multiplex PCR; TCRdb keeps in-frame clones, though not all of them. This sample has nearly 250,000 clones, with 86% found just once. The V and J genes are TRBV7-2 and TRBJ1-1, with a tentative D call TRBD1 (5 bases). The source of this sequence is a woman aged 45-65 years who had recovered from COVID-19. The sequencing sample was made of PBMCs or T cells enriched from blood (not recorded which). CDR3 in amino acids: CASSFQGNTEAFF. As DNA, the CDR3 is TGTGCCAGCAGCTTTCAGGGAAACACTGAAGCTTTCTTT.